Given below is one T cell receptor beta chain in context. The data originate from a study of T-cell reconstitution after alpha-beta-depleted transplantation in children. Unique molecular identifiers tagged the TCRbeta library. TCRdb used MiXCR to reprocess the PCR reads, holding one entry per CDR3 protein. Counted here are about 480,000 distinct CDR3 sequences, 12% occurring once; the ten biggest clones make up around 6%. Germline CDR1 and CDR2: SGHTA and FQGTGA. The CDR3 is 15 residues long. With 2 bases removed from V and 7 bases from J, the gap between germline ends came to 17 bases. The clonotype was recovered from a human donor who donated a stem cell graft to a child with combined immunodeficiency. The sequencing here drew on PBMCs from the stem cell graft donor, taken from the stem cell graft. This chain connects TRBV7-3 to TRBJ1-2; possibly TRBD1 for D (6 bases). The DNA of the CDR3 is TGTGCCAGCAGCTTAGACCCAACCACAGGGTTTGGCTACACCTTC. It yields the protein CASSLDPTTGFGYTF.